Sequencing of this TCR beta chain was carried out in a study of blood T cell repertoires in COVID-19. CDR1 is SGHTA, CDR2 FQGNSA, per germline. V gave up 10 bases and J gave up 5 bases; unmatched junction bases: 2. This CDR3 has 13 amino acids. Generated by immunoSEQ multiplex PCR, the TCRdb table keeps only in-frame clones and is missing some. The table lists over 150,000 clones, around 87% of them singletons. This chain joins TRBV7-2 and TRBJ2-5; 15 positions agree with TRBD2. The clonotype was recovered from a woman aged 70-85 years with COVID-19, enrolled during active disease. Input material: peripheral blood. CDR3 sequence (DNA): TGTGCCAATGGACTAGCGGGAGGGGAGACCCAGTACTTC. Amino acids: CANGLAGGETQYF. The complete variable domain, with remaining parts taken from reference TRBV7-2 and TRBJ2-5, reads GAGVSQSPSNKVTEKGKDVELRCDPISGHTALYWYRQSLGQGLEFLIYFQGNSAPDKSGLPSDRFSAERTGGSVSTLTIQRTQQEDSAVYLCANGLAGGETQYFGPGTRLLVL.